This TCR beta chain derives from a study of blood T cell repertoires in COVID-19. The assay was immunoSEQ multiplex PCR, and TCRdb's table has in-frame clones only and misses some. This repertoire shows 150,000 to 250,000 clones, more than 65% found once; its top ten account for 7% to 9%. The age range of participants was 18 to 89 years, with residence in approximately 25 US areas. Assignment of participants to cohorts was predicated upon participant-reported clinical history. The TCR originated in a man between 35 and 55 years old who had recovered from COVID-19. The sample comprised PBMCs or T cells enriched from blood (not recorded which).

The CDR3 bases are TGTGCCAGCAGCCAAGATCTGGGGAGGCCGGAGACCCAGTACTTC. It specifies CASSQDLGRPETQYF. This chain links TRBV14 with TRBJ2-5, with D perhaps matching TRBD2 (6 bases). The CDR3 runs 15 residues. Per the germline V gene, CDR1 is SGHDN and CDR2 is FVKESK. V gave up 0 bases and J gave up 5 bases, with 13 bases separating them.